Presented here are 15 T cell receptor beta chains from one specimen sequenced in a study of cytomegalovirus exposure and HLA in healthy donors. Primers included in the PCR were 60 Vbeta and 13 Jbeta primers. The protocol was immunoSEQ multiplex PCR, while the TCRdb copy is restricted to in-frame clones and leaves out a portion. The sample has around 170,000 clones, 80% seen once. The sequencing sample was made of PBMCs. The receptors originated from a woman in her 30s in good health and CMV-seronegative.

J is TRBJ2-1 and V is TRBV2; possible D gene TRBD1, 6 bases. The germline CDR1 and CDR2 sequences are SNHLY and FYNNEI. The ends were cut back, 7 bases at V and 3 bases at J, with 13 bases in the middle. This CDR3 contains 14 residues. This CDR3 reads CASMGTRGYNEQFF. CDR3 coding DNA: TGTGCCAGCATGGGTACCAGGGGCTACAATGAGCAGTTCTTC.

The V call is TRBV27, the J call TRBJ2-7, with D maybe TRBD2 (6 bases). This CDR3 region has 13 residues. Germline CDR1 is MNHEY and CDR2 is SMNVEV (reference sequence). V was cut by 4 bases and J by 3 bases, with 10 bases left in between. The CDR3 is CASSYQGGYEQYF. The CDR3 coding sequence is TGTGCCAGCAGTTATCAGGGAGGCTACGAGCAGTACTTC.

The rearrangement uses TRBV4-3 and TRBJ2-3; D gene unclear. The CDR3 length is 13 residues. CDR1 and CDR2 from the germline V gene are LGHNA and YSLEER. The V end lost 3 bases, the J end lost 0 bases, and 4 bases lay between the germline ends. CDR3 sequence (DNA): TGCGCCAGCAGCCACTCCAGCACAGATACGCAGTATTTT. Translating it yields CASSHSSTDTQYF.

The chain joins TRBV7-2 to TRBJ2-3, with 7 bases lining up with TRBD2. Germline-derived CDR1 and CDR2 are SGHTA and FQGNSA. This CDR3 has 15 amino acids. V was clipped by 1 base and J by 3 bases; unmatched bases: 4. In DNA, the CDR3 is TGTGCCAGCAGCTTAGATAGGGGAGGGACAGATACGCAGTATTTT. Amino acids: CASSLDRGGTDTQYF.

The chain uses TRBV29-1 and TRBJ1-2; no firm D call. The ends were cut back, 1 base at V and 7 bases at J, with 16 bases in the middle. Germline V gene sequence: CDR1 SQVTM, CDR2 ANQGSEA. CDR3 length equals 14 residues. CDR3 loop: CSVEGFGRSGGYTF. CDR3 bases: TGCAGCGTTGAAGGGTTTGGTCGGTCGGGTGGCTACACCTTC. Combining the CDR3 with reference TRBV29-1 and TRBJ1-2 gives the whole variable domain SAVISQKPSRDICQRGTSLTIQCQVDSQVTMMFWYRQQPGQSLTLIATANQGSEATYESGFVIDKFPISRPNLTFSTLTVSNMSPEDSSIYLCSVEGFGRSGGYTFGSGTRLTVV.

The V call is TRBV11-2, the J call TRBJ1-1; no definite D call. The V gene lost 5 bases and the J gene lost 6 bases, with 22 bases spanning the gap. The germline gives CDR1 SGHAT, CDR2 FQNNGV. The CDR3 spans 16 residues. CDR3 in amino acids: CASSTWAGNHKAEAFF. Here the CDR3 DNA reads TGTGCCAGCAGCACGTGGGCGGGGAATCATAAAGCTGAAGCTTTCTTT.

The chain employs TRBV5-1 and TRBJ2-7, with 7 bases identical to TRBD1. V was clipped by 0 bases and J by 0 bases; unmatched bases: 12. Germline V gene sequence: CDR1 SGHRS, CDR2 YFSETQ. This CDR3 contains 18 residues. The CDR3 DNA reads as TGCGCCAGCAGCTTGGACCTGACAGGGACCGGGTTCTCCTACGAGCAGTACTTC. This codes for CASSLDLTGTGFSYEQYF.

CDR3 residues: CASSQGSGTNSRGYTF. The CDR3, as DNA: TGCGCCAGCAGCCAAGGCTCCGGGACAAACTCGCGAGGCTACACCTTC. The V and J genes are TRBV4-1 and TRBJ1-2, with D tentatively TRBD1 (6 bases). V was clipped by 1 base and J by 8 bases, with 20 bases between them. Germline lookup yields CDR1 MGHRA and CDR2 YSYEKL. The CDR3 covers 16 residues.

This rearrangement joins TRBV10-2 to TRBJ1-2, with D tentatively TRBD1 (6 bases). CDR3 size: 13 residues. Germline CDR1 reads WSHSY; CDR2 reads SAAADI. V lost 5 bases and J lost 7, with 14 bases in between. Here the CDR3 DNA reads TGCGCCAGCAGTAACCCTCCCAGGGGTGGCTACACCTTC. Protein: CASSNPPRGGYTF.

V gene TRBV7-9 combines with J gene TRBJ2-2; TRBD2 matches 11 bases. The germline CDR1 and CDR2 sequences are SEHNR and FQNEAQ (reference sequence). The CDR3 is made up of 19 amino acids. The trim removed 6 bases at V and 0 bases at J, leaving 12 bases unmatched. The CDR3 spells CASRAAGTSGLTNTGELFF. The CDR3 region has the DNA TGTGCCAGCAGAGCCGCCGGGACTAGCGGCCTCACGAACACCGGGGAGCTGTTTTTT.

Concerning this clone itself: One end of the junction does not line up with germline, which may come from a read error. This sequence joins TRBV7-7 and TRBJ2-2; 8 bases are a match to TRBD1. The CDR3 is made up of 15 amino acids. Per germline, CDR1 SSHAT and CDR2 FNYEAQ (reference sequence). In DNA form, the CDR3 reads TGTGCTAGCAGCCCTTGGACAGGGTCGACCGGGGAGCTGTTTTTT. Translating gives CASSPWTGSTGELFF.

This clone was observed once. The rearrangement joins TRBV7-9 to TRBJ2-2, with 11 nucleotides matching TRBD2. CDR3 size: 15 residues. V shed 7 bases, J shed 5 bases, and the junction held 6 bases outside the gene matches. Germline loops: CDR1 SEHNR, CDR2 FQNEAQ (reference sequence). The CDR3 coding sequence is TGTGCCAGCACCTCCTCTAGCGGGAGGACCGGGGAGCTGTTTTTT. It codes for CASTSSSGRTGELFF. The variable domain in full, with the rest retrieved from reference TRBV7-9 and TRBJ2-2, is DTGVSQNPRHKITKRGQNVTFRCDPISEHNRLYWYRQTLGQGPEFLTYFQNEAQLEKSRLLSDRFSAERPKGSFSTLEIQRTEQGDSAMYLCASTSSSGRTGELFFGEGSRLTVL.

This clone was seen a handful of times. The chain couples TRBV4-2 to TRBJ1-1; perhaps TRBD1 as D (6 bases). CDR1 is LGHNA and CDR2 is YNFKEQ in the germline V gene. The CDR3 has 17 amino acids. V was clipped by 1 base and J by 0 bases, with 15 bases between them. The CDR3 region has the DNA TGTGCCAGCAGCCAAGTGTTACGGGGGGCCATGAACACTGAAGCTTTCTTT. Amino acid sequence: CASSQVLRGAMNTEAFF.

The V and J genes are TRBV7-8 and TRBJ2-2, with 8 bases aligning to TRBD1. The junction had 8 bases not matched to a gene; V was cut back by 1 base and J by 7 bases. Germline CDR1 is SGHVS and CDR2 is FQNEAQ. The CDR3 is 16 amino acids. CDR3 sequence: CASSLVRGQGGGELFF. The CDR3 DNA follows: TGTGCCAGCAGCTTAGTTCGTGGACAGGGTGGCGGGGAGCTGTTTTTT. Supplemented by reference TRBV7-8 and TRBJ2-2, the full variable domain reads GAGVSQSPRYKVAKRGQDVALRCDPISGHVSLFWYQQALGQGPEFLTYFQNEAQLDKSGLPSDRFFAERPEGSVSTLKIQRTQQEDSAVYLCASSLVRGQGGGELFFGEGSRLTVL.

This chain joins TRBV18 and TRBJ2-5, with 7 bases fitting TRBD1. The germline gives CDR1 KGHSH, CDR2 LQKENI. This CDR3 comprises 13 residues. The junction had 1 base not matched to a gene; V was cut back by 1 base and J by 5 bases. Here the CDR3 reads CASSPQGAETQYF. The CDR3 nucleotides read TGTGCCAGCTCACCACAGGGGGCTGAGACCCAGTACTTC.